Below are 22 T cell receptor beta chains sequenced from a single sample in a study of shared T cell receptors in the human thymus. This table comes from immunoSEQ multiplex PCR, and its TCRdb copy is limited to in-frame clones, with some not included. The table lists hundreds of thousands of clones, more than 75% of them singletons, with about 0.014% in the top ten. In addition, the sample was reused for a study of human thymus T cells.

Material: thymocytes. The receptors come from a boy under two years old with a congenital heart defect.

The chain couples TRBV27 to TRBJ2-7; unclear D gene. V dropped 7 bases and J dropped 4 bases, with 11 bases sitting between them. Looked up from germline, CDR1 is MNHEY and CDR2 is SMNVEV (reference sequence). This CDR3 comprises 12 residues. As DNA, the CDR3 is TGTGCCAGCACCTCCGCCAGGTACGAGCAGTACTTC. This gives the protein CASTSARYEQYF.

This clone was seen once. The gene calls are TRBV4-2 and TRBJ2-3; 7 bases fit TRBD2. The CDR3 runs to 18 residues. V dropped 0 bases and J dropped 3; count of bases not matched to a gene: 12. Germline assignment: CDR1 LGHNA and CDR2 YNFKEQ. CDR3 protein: CASSQEAPAGDRTDTQYF. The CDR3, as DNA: TGTGCCAGCAGCCAAGAAGCCCCGGCGGGAGATAGGACAGATACGCAGTATTTT.

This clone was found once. The CDR3 spells CSVEHRDRGYNEQFF. The CDR3, as DNA: TGCAGCGTTGAACACCGGGACAGGGGTTACAATGAGCAGTTCTTC. The chain is built from TRBV29-1 and TRBJ2-1; 10 nucleotides agree with TRBD1. Germline CDR1 reads SQVTM; CDR2 reads ANQGSEA. The CDR3 runs 15 residues. With 2 bases clipped from V and 4 bases from J, the junction kept 5 bases outside the gene matches.

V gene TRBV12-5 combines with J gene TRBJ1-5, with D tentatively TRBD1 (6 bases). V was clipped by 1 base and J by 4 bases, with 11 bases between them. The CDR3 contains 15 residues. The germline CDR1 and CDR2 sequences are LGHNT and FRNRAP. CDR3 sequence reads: CASGLADSGNQPQHF. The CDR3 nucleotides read TGTGCTAGTGGTTTGGCGGACAGTGGGAATCAGCCCCAGCATTTT. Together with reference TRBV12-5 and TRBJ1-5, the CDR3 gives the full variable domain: DARVTQTPRHKVTEMGQEVTMRCQPILGHNTVFWYRQTMMQGLELLAYFRNRAPLDDSGMPKDRFSAEMPDATLATLKIQPSEPRDSAVYFCASGLADSGNQPQHFGDGTRLSIL.

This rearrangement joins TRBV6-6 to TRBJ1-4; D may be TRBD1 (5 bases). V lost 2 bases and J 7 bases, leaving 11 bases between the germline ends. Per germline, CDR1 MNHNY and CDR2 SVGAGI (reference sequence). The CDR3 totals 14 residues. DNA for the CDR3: TGTGCCAGCAGTTACCGCTTCGACAGTGAAAAACTGTTTTTT. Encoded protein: CASSYRFDSEKLFF.

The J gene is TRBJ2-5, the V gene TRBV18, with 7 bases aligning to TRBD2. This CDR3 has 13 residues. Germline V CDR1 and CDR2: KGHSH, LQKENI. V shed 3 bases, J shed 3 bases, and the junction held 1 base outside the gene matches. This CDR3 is CASSPGGKETQYF. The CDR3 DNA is TGTGCCAGCTCACCCGGGGGGAAAGAGACCCAGTACTTC.

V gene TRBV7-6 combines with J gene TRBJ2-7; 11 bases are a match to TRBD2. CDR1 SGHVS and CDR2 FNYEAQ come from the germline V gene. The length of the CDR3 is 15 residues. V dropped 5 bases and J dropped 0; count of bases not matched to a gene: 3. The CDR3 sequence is CASSLGTSGSYEQYF. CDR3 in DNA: TGTGCCAGCAGCCTAGGGACTAGCGGCTCCTACGAGCAGTACTTC.

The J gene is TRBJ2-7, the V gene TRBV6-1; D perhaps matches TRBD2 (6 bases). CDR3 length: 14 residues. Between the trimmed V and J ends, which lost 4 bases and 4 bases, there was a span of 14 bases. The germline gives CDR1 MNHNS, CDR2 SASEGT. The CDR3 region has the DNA TGTGCCAGCAGTGCGGAGCGGGCCCCATACGAGCAGTACTTC. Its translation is CASSAERAPYEQYF.

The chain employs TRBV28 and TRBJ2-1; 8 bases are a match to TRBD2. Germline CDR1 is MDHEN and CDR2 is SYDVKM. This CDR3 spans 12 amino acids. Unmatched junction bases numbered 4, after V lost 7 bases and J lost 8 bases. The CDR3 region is CASIGLADEQFF. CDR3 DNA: TGTGCCAGCATAGGACTAGCCGATGAGCAGTTCTTC.

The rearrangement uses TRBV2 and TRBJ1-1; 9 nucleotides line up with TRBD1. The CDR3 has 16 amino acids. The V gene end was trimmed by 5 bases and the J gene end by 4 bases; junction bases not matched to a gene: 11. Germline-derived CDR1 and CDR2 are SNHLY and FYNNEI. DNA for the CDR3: TGTGCCAGCAGTTCCCGAAAACAGGGGGCGGGCACTGAAGCTTTCTTT. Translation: CASSSRKQGAGTEAFF.

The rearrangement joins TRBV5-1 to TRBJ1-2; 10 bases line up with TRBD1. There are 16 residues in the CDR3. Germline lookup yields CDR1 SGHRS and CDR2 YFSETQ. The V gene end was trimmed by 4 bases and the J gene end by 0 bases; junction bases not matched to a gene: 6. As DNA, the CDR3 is TGCGCCAGCAGCGGGGACAGGGGACCCTCTAACTATGGCTACACCTTC. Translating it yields CASSGDRGPSNYGYTF.

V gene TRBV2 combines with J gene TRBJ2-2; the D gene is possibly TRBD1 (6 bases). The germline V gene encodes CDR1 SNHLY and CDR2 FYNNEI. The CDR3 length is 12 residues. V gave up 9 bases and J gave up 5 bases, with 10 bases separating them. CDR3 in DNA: TGTGCCAGGGGCCAGGGGACCGGGGAGCTGTTTTTT. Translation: CARGQGTGELFF. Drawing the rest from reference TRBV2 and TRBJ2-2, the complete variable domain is EPEVTQTPSHQVTQMGQEVILRCVPISNHLYFYWYRQILGQKVEFLVSFYNNEISEKSEIFDDQFSVERPDGSNFTLKIRSTKLEDSAMYFCARGQGTGELFFGEGSRLTVL.

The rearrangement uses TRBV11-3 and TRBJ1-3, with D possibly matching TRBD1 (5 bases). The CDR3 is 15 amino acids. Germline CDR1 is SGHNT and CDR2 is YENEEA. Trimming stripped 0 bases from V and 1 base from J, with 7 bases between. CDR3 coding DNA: TGTGCCAGCAGCTTAGATCGGGGGTCTGGAAACACCATATATTTT. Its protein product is CASSLDRGSGNTIYF.

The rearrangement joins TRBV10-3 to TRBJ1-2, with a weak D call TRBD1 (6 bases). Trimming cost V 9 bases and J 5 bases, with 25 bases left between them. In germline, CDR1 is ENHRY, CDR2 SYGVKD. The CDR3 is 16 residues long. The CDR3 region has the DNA TGTGCCATGACCACGCATGACCGGGGGGGCGCATATGGCTACACCTTC. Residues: CAMTTHDRGGAYGYTF.

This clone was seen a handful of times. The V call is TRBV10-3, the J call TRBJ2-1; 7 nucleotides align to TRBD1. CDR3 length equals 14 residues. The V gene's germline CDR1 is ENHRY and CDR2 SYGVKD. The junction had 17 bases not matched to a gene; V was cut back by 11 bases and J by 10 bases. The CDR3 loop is CASLRWQGVPEQFF. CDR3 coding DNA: TGTGCCTCGCTGAGGTGGCAGGGGGTTCCGGAGCAGTTCTTC.

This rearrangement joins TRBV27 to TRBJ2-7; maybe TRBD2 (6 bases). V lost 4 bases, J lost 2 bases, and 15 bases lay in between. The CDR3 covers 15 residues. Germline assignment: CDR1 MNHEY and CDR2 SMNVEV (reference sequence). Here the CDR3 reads CASSSPRGPPYEQYF. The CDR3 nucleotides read TGTGCCAGCAGTTCCCCGCGGGGTCCTCCCTACGAGCAGTACTTC.

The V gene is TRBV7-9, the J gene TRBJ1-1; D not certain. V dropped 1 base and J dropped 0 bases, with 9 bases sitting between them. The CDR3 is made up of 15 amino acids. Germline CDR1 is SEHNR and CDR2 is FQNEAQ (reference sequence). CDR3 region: CASSLGGLVNTEAFF. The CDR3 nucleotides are TGTGCCAGCAGCTTAGGAGGTTTGGTGAACACTGAAGCTTTCTTT.

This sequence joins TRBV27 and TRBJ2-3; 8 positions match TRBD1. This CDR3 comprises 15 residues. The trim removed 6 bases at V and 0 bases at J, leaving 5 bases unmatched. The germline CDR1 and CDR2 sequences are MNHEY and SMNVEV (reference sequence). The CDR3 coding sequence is TGTGCCAGCAGGACCGGGACAGGAAGCACAGATACGCAGTATTTT. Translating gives CASRTGTGSTDTQYF.

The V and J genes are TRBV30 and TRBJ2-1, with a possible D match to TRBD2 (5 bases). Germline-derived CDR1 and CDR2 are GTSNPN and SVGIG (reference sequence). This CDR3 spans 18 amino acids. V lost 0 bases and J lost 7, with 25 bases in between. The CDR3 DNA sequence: TGTGCCTGGAGTGTAGCCCCCCTGCGAGCGGTCAAAAAGAATGAGCAGTTCTTC. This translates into CAWSVAPLRAVKKNEQFF.

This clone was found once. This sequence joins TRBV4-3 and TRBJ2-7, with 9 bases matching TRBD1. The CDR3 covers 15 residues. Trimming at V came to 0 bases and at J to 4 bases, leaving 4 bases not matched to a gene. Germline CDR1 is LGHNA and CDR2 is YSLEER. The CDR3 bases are TGCGCCAGCAGCCAAGAGGGGACAGGGCTGTACGAGCAGTACTTC. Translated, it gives CASSQEGTGLYEQYF.

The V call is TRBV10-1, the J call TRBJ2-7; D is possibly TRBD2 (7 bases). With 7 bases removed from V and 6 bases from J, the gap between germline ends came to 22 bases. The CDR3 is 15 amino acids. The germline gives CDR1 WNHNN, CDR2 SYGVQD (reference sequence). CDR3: CASTPRGRGGGEQYF. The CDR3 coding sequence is TGCGCCAGCACCCCGAGGGGGAGGGGTGGAGGCGAGCAGTACTTC.

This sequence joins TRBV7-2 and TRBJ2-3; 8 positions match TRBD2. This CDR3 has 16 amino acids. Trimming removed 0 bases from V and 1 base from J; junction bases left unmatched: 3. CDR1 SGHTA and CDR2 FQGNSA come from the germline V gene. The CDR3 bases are TGTGCCAGCAGCTTAGCGCCGGGAGGGGGCACAGATACGCAGTATTTT. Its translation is CASSLAPGGGTDTQYF. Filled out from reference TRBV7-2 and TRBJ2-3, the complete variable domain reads GAGVSQSPSNKVTEKGKDVELRCDPISGHTALYWYRQSLGQGLEFLIYFQGNSAPDKSGLPSDRFSAERTGGSVSTLTIQRTQQEDSAVYLCASSLAPGGGTDTQYFGPGTRLTVL.